This T cell receptor (beta chain) came from a study of T cells after yellow fever vaccination. With 2 bases clipped from V and 6 bases from J, the junction kept 6 bases outside the gene matches. The CDR3 runs to 16 residues. Looked up from germline, CDR1 is MGHDK and CDR2 is SYGVNS. 5'RACE template switching produced TCR cDNA carrying a universal primer site and UMIs. TCRdb used MiXCR to reprocess the 5' RACE reads, holding one entry per CDR3 protein. In the table there are about 360,000 distinct CDR3 sequences, over 5% of which are singletons. The receptor was isolated from a man between 25 and 39 years old who received the YFV17D yellow fever vaccine. The gene calls are TRBV25-1 and TRBJ2-2, with 10 bases that match TRBD1. This specimen consisted of PBMCs, obtained 5 days after the yellow fever booster vaccination. The CDR3 DNA sequence: TGTGCCAGCAGTGAACGGGGACAGGGGTTCGCCGGGGAGCTGTTTTTT. Protein product: CASSERGQGFAGELFF.